The entry below describes one T cell receptor (beta chain). The sample is drawn from a study of T cells in Graves' hyperthyroidism and ophthalmopathy. Amplification of TCR beta CDR3 regions used RNA as the template. When the TCR CDR3 underwent first-round RT-PCR, the HTBI primer set was used. One entry per CDR3 protein, called by TCRdb with MiXCR from the multiplex PCR reads. This sample has 550,000 to 700,000 distinct CDR3 sequences, with roughly 14% found just once. The CDR3 contains 17 residues. The V and J ends lost 6 bases and 0 bases, in that order; junction bases with no gene match: 9. The V gene's germline CDR1 is LGHNA and CDR2 YNFKEQ.

The sample consisted of blood. The genes are TRBV4-2 and TRBJ1-3; 9 bases match TRBD1. This receptor was taken from a woman aged 40 to 50 with Graves' ophthalmopathy. CDR3 protein: CASRTGTGSFSGNTIYF. CDR3 DNA sequence: TGTGCCAGCAGGACCGGGACAGGGTCCTTCTCTGGAAACACCATATATTTT.